One T cell receptor beta chain is described in this entry. Which antigen it targets is not known. No per-base quality is available; no much larger clone lies one base away. Preparation of the library involved the immunoSEQ multiplex PCR assay. The multiplex PCR relied on a mix of 60 forward primers for TCR Vbeta segments and 13 reverse primers for TCR Jbeta segments. The CDR3 region of rearranged TCR beta genes was amplified from genomic DNA with a multiplex PCR assay. Amplified TCR beta libraries were sequenced as 87-base-pair reads on the Illumina HiSeq System. Per the authors' processing: A later analysis counted about 80 million unique TCR beta chains across the 690 or so repertoires, and some 11 million of these chains were shared by at least two donors. Raw reads were error-corrected and collapsed into unique sequences with a nearest-neighbor algorithm that merged closely related sequences to remove PCR and sequencing errors. Alignment of CDR3 sequences to IMGT reference sequences was used to assign V, D and J gene segments. For a sequence to be retained, a match of at least six nucleotides to both a V gene segment and a J gene segment was required. A rearrangement counted as productive if the CDR3 had no stop codons and remained in frame with V and J, and every other rearrangement counted as non-productive. CDR3 was defined by IMGT convention, running from the second conserved V-encoded cysteine to the conserved J-encoded phenylalanine. In an earlier analysis of some 550 of the donors, sequences lacking an unambiguous match to a single V gene segment were excluded. An earlier analysis of 450 to 650 of the donors called V segments functional above 56.7% productive rearrangements and segregating when the between-donor standard deviation exceeded 5%. To diagnose cytomegalovirus status from the catalog of TCR beta chain sequences, a statistical classification framework was built. In a later analysis, TCR nucleotide sequences were compared against IMGT/GENE-DB human TR gene sequences so that V and J genes could be assigned. A later analysis assigned CDR3 sequences and most-parsimonious VDJ recombination scenarios with the TCRdist pipeline. In a later analysis, every TCR beta chain was defined by the combination of its CDR3 amino acid sequence and its V-gene family, and reads without a unique V-gene family were dropped. As a way to deal with suspected cross-contamination and a sequencing artifact, a later analysis dropped 450 to 600 nucleotide sequences that were highly shared and had low generation probability. For each public chain, a later analysis derived a clonal expansion index from normalized ranks of inferred template counts within each repertoire. In a later analysis, generation probabilities were computed using a VDJ recombination model fitted to out-of-frame rearrangements, and the results were checked against IGoR. In a later analysis, TCR-TCR, TCR-HLA and TCR-CMV co-occurrence was scored with hypergeometric tests, and a repertoire-size bias correction was applied to TCR pairs. In a later analysis, false discovery rates were estimated by permuting HLA or CMV assignments 20 times. In a later analysis, co-occurring TCRs were grouped using DBSCAN, and TCRdist sequence similarity was added for clustering within HLA-allele-positive subsets. Repertoires with fewer than 30,000 or more than 120,000 public chains, plus five repertoires with anomalous nucleotide sharing, were excluded from co-occurrence clustering. TCRdb limited this immuneACCESS table to in-frame rearrangements with V and J called. A share of clones is missing; checked studies link under half to unresolved V genes, and the rest is unexplained. That table gives V, J and clone size, and the DNA gave D and trimming. This sample lists about 130,000 clones; under 90% were detected once. The top ten clones comprise 4% of the sample.

The cohort comprised 666 healthy bone marrow donors. At the time of sampling, every cohort member was nominally healthy, though immune exposures that went unrecorded were likely present. The donor was CMV seronegative and was included in the group of over 300 seronegative cohort members. Every donor gave a peripheral blood sample, and the peripheral blood mononuclear cells from that sample were used for TCR beta sequencing. Genomic DNA extraction from the blood cell samples was performed with the Qiagen DNeasy Blood Extraction Kit. These data are taken from a study of cytomegalovirus exposure and HLA in healthy donors (dated by TCRdb to between 2016 and 2019). Some background on the complete study: An earlier analysis of approximately 640 of the donors reported approximately 270 Gb of sequence data and approximately 110 million unique TCR beta sequences from roughly 200 million T cells. An early release that covered fewer than 750 HLA-typed donors contained about 300 gigabases of sequencing data and around 85 million unique TCR sequences. Of the roughly 400 genotyped donors, less than 90% were placed in the genetic ancestry cluster associated with self-reported Caucasian donors. The study was designed to test whether signatures of past pathogen exposure could be identified by cataloging public T cell receptors. The T cell repertoires of several hundred subjects were profiled by immunosequencing and related to cytomegalovirus serostatus. Besides the first cohort of under 700 subjects, a separate validation cohort made up of 120 different subjects was used. To predict cytomegalovirus infection status, the study brought together high-throughput TCR immunosequencing, statistical association of individual TCRs with disease status, and machine learning. To study patterns of TCR occurrence, a later analysis re-analyzed previously published TCR beta repertoires from 650 to 750 donors and added high-resolution HLA genotyping. The later analysis used no new phenotypic data to find candidate immune exposures, relying instead on TCR beta sequences and their occurrence across donors. An earlier analysis of approximately 580 of the donors used high-throughput TCR beta sequencing to judge whether each TCR beta V gene segment behaved as functional or pseudogenic. Donor age, sex, ethnicity and CMV serostatus were compiled together with the repertoire data. Genome-wide SNP genotypes for about 60% of the roughly 670 donors were used in a later genetic analysis, which treated that subset as a discovery cohort. All discovery cohort repertoires had been generated using a single sequencing platform. Both class I and class II loci were covered by HLA typing, at four-digit resolution. Typing coverage varied by locus: about 620-630 donors for A, B, C, DRB1 and DQB1; approximately 500 for DQA1; some 610 for DPA1; roughly 470 for DPB1. Four to six DR-DQ haplotypes were handled as single units for association and clustering, since linkage in the cohort was strong. On average, roughly 200,000 unique TCR beta nucleotide sequences were sequenced per donor among more than 350 genotyped donors of the cohort, with 15% to 20% of those sequences being non-productive. Overall study results and their limits: Roughly uniform sequencing depth across donors was assumed in presence/absence analyses, although this assumption may not hold. In both the original and validation cohorts, the classifier was reported to diagnose cytomegalovirus status with high specificity and sensitivity. A further reported finding was that TCR beta sequences accurately predicted the HLA-A and HLA-B alleles for most subjects in the first cohort. It was suggested by the authors that the approach could potentially be generalized to other disease states and immunological phenotypes. Because the 87-base-pair reads could not distinguish some IMGT-functional V segments, including TRBV6-2 and TRBV6-3, those segments were excluded. The cohort was sequenced for TCR beta chains only, and without alpha or paired-chain data the features that could be detected were limited. Most CMV-associated TCR beta chains appeared to be HLA-restricted in a later analysis, and the HLA associations seemed to be driven largely by CMV exposure. In a later analysis, TCR association rates were found to vary across HLA loci, with the most associated TCRs seen for DRB1 alleles and the fewest for HLA-C alleles. In a later analysis, HLA-associated TCR beta chains showed more clonal expansion and lower generation probabilities than non-associated chains that were equally common. An earlier analysis of approximately 530 of the donors showed that most TCR beta V segments appeared in productive rearrangements either about 87% or about 30% of the time, which broadly matched IMGT annotations. Three of the identified cytomegalovirus-associated TCR beta chains were confirmed in vitro to be specific for cytomegalovirus antigens. In a later genetic analysis, a missense DCLRE1C variant was associated with V-gene and J-gene trimming of TCR beta chains, and the association was replicated in an independent cohort. HLA typing was unavailable for some donors at each locus, so association tests used only the typed subset. Most TCR sequences were observed very rarely across donors, whereas some public TCRs were present in many individuals. The earlier analysis of some 540 of the donors excluded roughly 17 rarely observed V segments, including chromosome 9 orphons, because counts were too low. The only immune exposure information available for the cohort was CMV serostatus. A later analysis reported that several top co-occurrence clusters appeared linked to parvovirus B19, influenza, CMV and Epstein-Barr virus. Strong co-occurrence of HLA alleles, especially DR and DQ, made assigning TCR associations to individual alleles difficult. Linkage disequilibrium might explain the correlated functional status among segregating V segments, but an unknown experimental factor could not be ruled out. A cluster of highly shared sequence variants was judged likely to represent a technical artifact of the sequencing pipeline. Compared with the 666-donor mean, donors in an Asian-associated ancestry cluster had fewer N-insertions in productive TCRs, according to a later genetic analysis. In the study, around 150 TCR beta chains were listed as associated with cytomegalovirus. A later analysis associated 15,000 or so TCR beta sequences with specific HLA alleles at a false discovery rate of 0.05.

Trimming removed 5 bases from V and 1 base from J, leaving 7 bases between the germline ends. CDR1 MNHEY and CDR2 SVGAGI are derived from the germline V gene. The cysteine opens and the phenylalanine closes a CDR3 of 13 amino acids. The entry retains the CDR3 DNA only, 39 bases that are in frame from base 1. The receptor comes from a woman aged 35 to 49 in good health and CMV-seronegative. This receptor chain uses TRBV6-5 and TRBJ2-3; possibly the D gene is TRBD1, per 5 matching bases. The sample consisted of PBMCs. The DNA is TGTGCCAGCAGTCCCAGGGGCACAGATACGCAGTATTTT. Translation gives CASSPRGTDTQYF.